These T cell receptor beta chains were read from a single sample in a study of blood T cells in healthy people across ages. One entry per CDR3 protein, called by TCRdb with MiXCR from the 5' RACE reads. Of approximately 1.5 million distinct CDR3 sequences in the sample, about 42% were seen once. Material: blood. The source is a woman between 18 and 29 years old in good health. Each CDR3 is given with its conserved first and last residue. A D gene is named only where the DNA matches it firmly. Clone size, where shown, is once, few, many, or a class for clones that have expanded.

clone size	J gene	V gene	D gene	CDR3 DNA	CDR3 protein
-	TRBJ2-2	TRBV9	TRBD2	TGTGCCAGCAGCGTAGTGAGCGGGGGACTTACCGGGAAGCTGTTTTTT	CASSVVSGGLTGKLFF
-	TRBJ2-1	TRBV12-3/TRBV12-4	TRBD2	TGTGCCAGCAGTTTAAGCGGGAGGGCCCTAAATGAGCAGTTCTTC	CASSLSGRALNEQFF
-	TRBJ2-5	TRBV12-3/TRBV12-4	-	TGTGCCAGCACACGACTGGACAATGAGCAGTACTTC	CASTRLDNEQYF
-	TRBJ2-2	TRBV20-1	-	TGCAGTGCCCAAAGGAAGCAAACCGGGGAGCTGTTTTTT	CSAQRKQTGELFF
few	TRBJ2-3	TRBV10-3	TRBD2	TGTGCCATCACAAGCGGGGTTATCACAGATACGCAGTATTTT	CAITSGVITDTQYF
-	TRBJ1-2	TRBV6-1	-	TGTGCCAGCAGTGAATTCGGGGGGCAGTATGGCTACACCTTC	CASSEFGGQYGYTF
once	TRBJ2-1	TRBV7-9	-	TGTGCCAGCGGAACTCCGGACCCACAGTTCTTC	CASGTPDPQFF
-	TRBJ2-7	TRBV6-1	TRBD2	TGTGCCACCAGAACTAGCGCTACGCACGAGCAGTACTTC	CATRTSATHEQYF
-	TRBJ1-1	TRBV7-9	-	TGTGCCAGCAGCTTAGACAGGGTTTATACTGAAGCTTTCTTT	CASSLDRVYTEAFF
few	TRBJ1-4	TRBV5-1	TRBD1	TGCGCCAGCAGCTCCGGGACAGGCGTTGGGAAACTGTTTTTT	CASSSGTGVGKLFF
-	TRBJ2-7	TRBV11-2	-	TGTGCCAGCAGCTTAGGCGGCAGGCGGGACGAGCAGTACTTC	CASSLGGRRDEQYF
-	TRBJ2-1	TRBV28	-	TGTGCCGGCAGTTTATTTGGGGGAACAGGGATAGTGTACGAGCAGTTCTTC	CAGSLFGGTGIVYEQFF
few	TRBJ2-7	TRBV5-6	TRBD1	TGTGCCAGCAGCTTTGGGACGGGACAGGGACACGAGCAGTACTTC	CASSFGTGQGHEQYF
-	TRBJ2-7	TRBV28	-	TGTGCCAGCAGTTCCTTAAAGAAAGAGCAGTACTTC	CASSSLKKEQYF
-	TRBJ2-7	TRBV29-1	-	TGCAGCGTTGATGGAGGGGAGTTCTACGAGCAGTACTTC	CSVDGGEFYEQYF
few	TRBJ1-2	TRBV20-1	-	TGCAGTGCCATCGGGCAAGTTGTTAAGTTTGGCTACACCTTC	CSAIGQVVKFGYTF
-	TRBJ2-5	TRBV15	-	TGTGCCACCAGCAGAGGAAGGAGGATGGTGGAGACCCAGTACTTC	CATSRGRRMVETQYF
-	TRBJ2-5	TRBV27	TRBD2	TGTGCCAGCAGTTCCGGGACTAGCGGGGGGGCCTCCTACGAGACCCAGTACTTC	CASSSGTSGGASYETQYF
few	TRBJ1-1	TRBV29-1	TRBD1	TGCAGCGCTCGGACAGGGGGCGCGACTGAAGCTTTCTTT	CSARTGGATEAFF
-	TRBJ2-7	TRBV2	TRBD2	TGTGCCAGCAGTGCGACGCTGACTAGCGGTTACAATGAGCAGTACTTC	CASSATLTSGYNEQYF
few	TRBJ2-7	TRBV7-2	TRBD1	TGTGCCAGCAGCTGGGCGACAGGGCAGTCATACGAGCAGTACTTC	CASSWATGQSYEQYF
-	TRBJ1-2	TRBV3-1	-	TGTGCCAGCAGCCAAGGAGGAGTTAATGGCTACACCTTC	CASSQGGVNGYTF
-	TRBJ2-3	TRBV4-3	TRBD2	TGCGCCAGCAGCCAAGATCAGAGCGGGGCATATACGCAGTATTTT	CASSQDQSGAYTQYF
-	TRBJ2-7	TRBV2	-	TGTGCCAGCGGCTACTTCGACTACGAGCAGTACTTC	CASGYFDYEQYF
-	TRBJ2-1	TRBV5-1	-	TGCGCCAGCAGCTTGACAGCATCGGTAGCTTACAATGAGCAGTTCTTC	CASSLTASVAYNEQFF
-	TRBJ2-1	TRBV27	TRBD1	TGTGCCAGCAGCAGACAGGGTTTTTTCGACAATGAGCAGTTCTTC	CASSRQGFFDNEQFF
few	TRBJ2-7	TRBV5-5	TRBD2	TGTGCCAGCAGCCACGGACTAGCGGGATACAATGAGCAGTACTTC	CASSHGLAGYNEQYF
-	TRBJ2-3	TRBV4-3	-	TGCGCCAGCGGCCAAGAGGACTGGCTGCAGTATTTT	CASGQEDWLQYF
few	TRBJ1-2	TRBV7-2	-	TGTGCCAGCAGCTCCGGAGGGCCCTCCTATGGCTACACCTTC	CASSSGGPSYGYTF
-	TRBJ2-4	TRBV4-3	TRBD1	TGCGCCAGCAGCCAAGATGTCCAGGGGGCTTACATTCAGTACTTC	CASSQDVQGAYIQYF
-	TRBJ1-2	TRBV6-1	-	TGTGCCAGCAGGCCACCGGTTACGGGACGCTCGGGGAGCACCTTC	CASRPPVTGRSGSTF
-	TRBJ2-1	TRBV25-1	-	TGTGCCAGCAGTGATCCCTGGAACAGACAATCTTACAATAAGCAGTTCTTC	CASSDPWNRQSYNKQFF
-	TRBJ2-7	TRBV30	-	TGTGCCTGGAGCCAAGCGTACTACGAGCAGTACTTC	CAWSQAYYEQYF
-	TRBJ2-1	TRBV28	-	TGTGCCAGCAGTTTAGGGCGCACGCGGGCTGAGCAGTTCTTC	CASSLGRTRAEQFF
-	TRBJ2-1	TRBV7-2	TRBD2	TGTGCCAGCAGGGGACTTAGCGGGAGTTTAAATGAGCAGTTCTTC	CASRGLSGSLNEQFF
-	TRBJ1-1	TRBV7-2	-	TGTGCCAGCAGCCCCGGACGCACTGAAGCTTTCTTT	CASSPGRTEAFF